Shown below are 8 T cell receptor beta chains from a single sample sequenced in a study of CD8+ T cells in alopecia areata. The investigators collected lesional scalp punch biopsies and peripheral blood from alopecia areata patients. RNA extraction and reverse transcription yielded cDNA as sequencing template. Method: immunoSEQ multiplex PCR; TCRdb's copy keeps in-frame clones and lacks some. The sample has around 10,000 clones; approximately 60% are singletons. Sequences were derived from skin, sampled at week 0. The receptors come from a human donor with alopecia areata.

This clone was seen a handful of times. The chain carries TRBV9 and TRBJ2-1; TRBD2 aligns across 13 bases. J lost 0 bases, V lost 3 bases, and 3 bases had no gene match. The CDR3 is made up of 17 amino acids. Germline CDR1 SGDLS, CDR2 YYNGEE. The CDR3 region is CASSERTSGSSYNEQFF. The CDR3 nucleotides read TGTGCCAGCAGCGAACGGACTAGCGGGAGCTCCTACAATGAGCAGTTCTTC.

This clone was recorded a few times. The chain links TRBV10-1 to TRBJ1-4; D is undetermined. Germline assignment: CDR1 WNHNN and CDR2 SYGVQD (reference sequence). The CDR3 sequence is 10 residues long. The V end lost 6 bases, the J end lost 8 bases, and 4 bases lay between the germline ends. The CDR3: CASRREKLFF. The CDR3 region has the DNA TGCGCCAGCAGGAGAGAAAAACTGTTTTTT.

This sequence joins TRBV19 and TRBJ1-1; D possibly corresponds to TRBD1 (6 bases). This CDR3 is 13 amino acids long. CDR1 is LNHDA and CDR2 is SQIVND in the germline V gene (reference sequence). Trimming removed 6 bases from V and 5 bases from J, with 13 bases in between. CDR3 nucleotides: TGTGCCAGTAGGCATACAGGGACGACTGAAGCTTTCTTT. Translating gives CASRHTGTTEAFF.

This clone was found a few times. The V gene is TRBV9, the J gene TRBJ2-7, with D perhaps being TRBD1 or TRBD2 (5 bases each). The CDR3 consists of 15 residues. Trimming shortened V by 3 bases and J by 4 bases, and 17 bases separated the two germline ends. Germline V gene lookup returns CDR1 SGDLS and CDR2 YYNGEE. CDR3 coding DNA: TGTGCCAGCAGCGCCTACCGGGACCTACCTTACGAGCAGTACTTC. The encoded protein is CASSAYRDLPYEQYF.

This clone was seen more than once but under ten times. The chain couples TRBV5-4 to TRBJ2-5; TRBD2 matches 7 bases. This CDR3 is 14 amino acids long. Germline V lookup: CDR1 SGHNT, CDR2 YYREEE (reference sequence). Trimming at V came to 0 bases and at J to 1 base, leaving 0 bases not matched to a gene. This CDR3 is CASSLGLAQETQYF. CDR3 nucleotides: TGTGCCAGCAGCTTGGGACTAGCCCAAGAGACCCAGTACTTC.

The gene calls are TRBV7-8 and TRBJ2-7, with D possibly being TRBD1 or TRBD2 (6 bases each). Trimming shortened V by 2 bases and J by 3 bases, and 20 bases separated the two germline ends. Germline values: CDR1 SGHVS, CDR2 FQNEAQ. The CDR3 runs to 17 residues. The CDR3 region is CASSLTVGGSRLYEQYF. Here the CDR3 DNA reads TGTGCCAGCAGCTTAACCGTCGGGGGCAGCCGACTCTACGAGCAGTACTTC.

The chain couples TRBV7-9 to TRBJ2-1, with D unresolved. V lost 1 base and J 14 bases, leaving 12 bases between the germline ends. Looked up from germline, CDR1 is SEHNR and CDR2 is FQNEAQ (reference sequence). This CDR3 spans 12 amino acids. The CDR3 is CASSLGLSEKFF. For the CDR3, the DNA is TGTGCCAGCAGCTTAGGCCTTTCCGAGAAGTTCTTC.

The CDR3 region has the DNA TGTGCCAGCAGCTTAGAGGTCGGGTCCGAGCAGTACTTC. Translating gives CASSLEVGSEQYF. The rearrangement joins TRBV7-6 to TRBJ2-7; D not certain. Germline V CDR1 and CDR2: SGHVS, FNYEAQ. This CDR3 has 13 residues. Trimming cost V 1 base and J 6 bases, with 10 bases left between them.